A selection of T cell receptor beta chains follows, all from one sample in a study of metastatic and nonmetastatic thyroid tumors. TCRdb ran MiXCR on the PCR reads. Here the sample spans over 20,000 clones, 28% being singletons. The sequenced material came from tumor tissue. These receptor sequences come from a male donor with papillary thyroid cancer or a benign thyroid nodule (not recorded which). Some clones in this sample may be carry-over from other donors' samples. The CDR3 runs from the conserved cysteine through the conserved F or W. The D gene is left open where the match is weak. Some rows mark clone size as missing; the rest say once, few, many or name a class of expanded clone.

clone_size: NA; d_call: TRBD1; j_call: TRBJ2-7; v_call: TRBV28; cdr3_nt: TGTGCCAGCAGTTCCACAGGGGTGGTATACGAGCAGTACTTC; cdr3_aa: CASSSTGVVYEQYF
clone_size: many; d_call: TRBD2; j_call: TRBJ2-7; v_call: TRBV18; cdr3_nt: TGTGCCAGCTCACCACCGAGTCTAGCGGGAGGAGGTGACGAGCAGTACTTC; cdr3_aa: CASSPPSLAGGGDEQYF
clone_size: many; d_call: TRBD2; j_call: TRBJ2-1; v_call: TRBV6-1; cdr3_nt: TGTGCCAGCAAAAGCCTAGCGGGAGCCAATGAGCAGTTCTTC; cdr3_aa: CASKSLAGANEQFF
clone_size: many; d_call: TRBD2; j_call: TRBJ2-7; v_call: TRBV28; cdr3_nt: TGTGCCAGCAGTGGTTTAGGGACTAGCGGGAGTAACGAGCAGTACTTC; cdr3_aa: CASSGLGTSGSNEQYF
clone_size: medium-sized; d_call: NA; j_call: TRBJ2-7; v_call: TRBV20-1; cdr3_nt: TGCAGTGCGCGGACTTCGGCCTCCTACGAGCAGTACTTC; cdr3_aa: CSARTSASYEQYF
clone_size: few; d_call: NA; j_call: TRBJ1-6; v_call: TRBV6-6; cdr3_nt: TGTGCCAGCAGTTACTCGAGAAGTCGCTATAATTCACCCCTCCACTTT; cdr3_aa: CASSYSRSRYNSPLHF
clone_size: NA; d_call: NA; j_call: TRBJ2-3; v_call: TRBV20-1; cdr3_nt: TGCAGTGCAACCTTCATACGGGACATAACTAGCACAGATACGCAGTATTTT; cdr3_aa: CSATFIRDITSTDTQYF
clone_size: NA; d_call: NA; j_call: TRBJ1-5; v_call: TRBV9; cdr3_nt: TGTGCCAGCAGTTTAGGGGAGGGTGCTCAGCCCCAGCATTTT; cdr3_aa: CASSLGEGAQPQHF
clone_size: few; d_call: TRBD2; j_call: TRBJ2-7; v_call: TRBV19; cdr3_nt: TGTGCCAGTAGACTGGGTACTAGCGGGAGGGACGAGCAGTACTTC; cdr3_aa: CASRLGTSGRDEQYF
clone_size: NA; d_call: NA; j_call: TRBJ2-1; v_call: TRBV7-2; cdr3_nt: TGTGCCAGCAGAACCCCTCACCGGGGGGCGACTACGGGCGGTGAGGATCAGTTCTTC; cdr3_aa: CASRTPHRGATTGGEDQFF
clone_size: NA; d_call: NA; j_call: TRBJ2-7; v_call: TRBV4-2; cdr3_nt: TGTGCCAGCAGCCAAGAAATAGCGGAAAATTACGAGCAGTACTTC; cdr3_aa: CASSQEIAENYEQYF
clone_size: NA; d_call: TRBD2; j_call: TRBJ2-1; v_call: TRBV20-1; cdr3_nt: TGCAGTATCGAGCGGGGGGAAAACAATGAGCAGTTCTTC; cdr3_aa: CSIERGENNEQFF
clone_size: medium-sized; d_call: NA; j_call: TRBJ1-2; v_call: TRBV11-2; cdr3_nt: TGTGCCAGCAGCTTATCTCTTCAGGGGTATGGCTACACCTTC; cdr3_aa: CASSLSLQGYGYTF
clone_size: NA; d_call: NA; j_call: TRBJ2-3; v_call: TRBV11-2; cdr3_nt: TGTGCCAGCAGCCCCCAGGCAGGGCGAACAGATACGCAGTATTTT; cdr3_aa: CASSPQAGRTDTQYF
clone_size: medium-sized; d_call: NA; j_call: TRBJ2-7; v_call: TRBV7-2; cdr3_nt: TGTGCCAGCAGCTTCACCTACGAGCAGTACTTC; cdr3_aa: CASSFTYEQYF
clone_size: once; d_call: TRBD2; j_call: TRBJ2-3; v_call: TRBV11-2; cdr3_nt: TGTGCCAGCAGCTATCGCGTAGCGGGAGTTAGCACAGATACGCAGTATTTT; cdr3_aa: CASSYRVAGVSTDTQYF
clone_size: medium-sized; d_call: TRBD2; j_call: TRBJ2-1; v_call: TRBV20-1; cdr3_nt: TGCAGTGCTTATGGACTAGCGGGAGGAGACAATGAGCAGTTCTTC; cdr3_aa: CSAYGLAGGDNEQFF
clone_size: few; d_call: NA; j_call: TRBJ1-2; v_call: TRBV5-4; cdr3_nt: TGTGCCAGCGGAGTTACAGGGTACAACTATGGCTACACCTTC; cdr3_aa: CASGVTGYNYGYTF
clone_size: NA; d_call: TRBD1; j_call: TRBJ1-1; v_call: TRBV20-1; cdr3_nt: TGCAGTGCTACTCATAGACAGGGAAGGAACACTGAAGCTTTCTTT; cdr3_aa: CSATHRQGRNTEAFF
clone_size: NA; d_call: NA; j_call: TRBJ2-5; v_call: TRBV6-1; cdr3_nt: TGTGCCAGCAGTGAAGCGCAGGGGTTTGAGACCCAGTACTTC; cdr3_aa: CASSEAQGFETQYF
clone_size: NA; d_call: TRBD1; j_call: TRBJ1-3; v_call: TRBV4-2; cdr3_nt: TGTGCCAGCAGCCTAGACCGGACAGGGGGAAACACCATATATTTT; cdr3_aa: CASSLDRTGGNTIYF
clone_size: medium-sized; d_call: TRBD1; j_call: TRBJ1-2; v_call: TRBV15; cdr3_nt: TGTGCCACCAGCAGACAACAGGGGGCGAAGTATGGCTACACCTTC; cdr3_aa: CATSRQQGAKYGYTF
clone_size: many; d_call: TRBD2; j_call: TRBJ2-3; v_call: TRBV4-2; cdr3_nt: TGTGCCAGCAGCCCCGAACTAGCGGGGTTGAGGACGCAGTATTTT; cdr3_aa: CASSPELAGLRTQYF
clone_size: NA; d_call: NA; j_call: TRBJ2-2; v_call: TRBV11-3; cdr3_nt: TGTGCCAGCAGCTTAACTGGGATCCCCGGGGAGCTGTTTTTT; cdr3_aa: CASSLTGIPGELFF
clone_size: NA; d_call: NA; j_call: TRBJ1-6; v_call: TRBV4-1; cdr3_nt: TGCGCCAGCAGACCAGATGGGGGGGGGATTGGCAATTCACCCCTCCACTTT; cdr3_aa: CASRPDGGGIGNSPLHF
clone_size: many; d_call: TRBD1; j_call: TRBJ2-3; v_call: TRBV2; cdr3_nt: TGTGCCTGTAGGACAGGCCCCGGCACAGATACGCAGTATTTT; cdr3_aa: CACRTGPGTDTQYF
clone_size: many; d_call: TRBD1; j_call: TRBJ2-1; v_call: TRBV7-2; cdr3_nt: TGTGCCAGCAGCCCCGGGACAGGGAAGGATGAGCAGTTCTTC; cdr3_aa: CASSPGTGKDEQFF
clone_size: once; d_call: NA; j_call: TRBJ2-7; v_call: TRBV11-2; cdr3_nt: TGTGCCAGCAGCCCGCTCGGGAGCTCCTACGAGCAGTACTTC; cdr3_aa: CASSPLGSSYEQYF
clone_size: few; d_call: TRBD1; j_call: TRBJ1-1; v_call: TRBV12-3/TRBV12-4; cdr3_nt: TGTGCCAGCATTAAAACAGGGGGGTACACTGAAGCTTTCTTT; cdr3_aa: CASIKTGGYTEAFF
clone_size: NA; d_call: TRBD2; j_call: TRBJ2-2; v_call: TRBV5-1; cdr3_nt: TGCGCCAGCAGCCCTACGGCAAGCGGGGGAGCCTCCACCGGGGAGCTGTTTTTT; cdr3_aa: CASSPTASGGASTGELFF
clone_size: few; d_call: TRBD2; j_call: TRBJ2-7; v_call: TRBV12-3/TRBV12-4; cdr3_nt: TGTGCCAGCAGTTTAGCGGTTCCAACTAGCGGGAGTTACGAGCAGTACTTC; cdr3_aa: CASSLAVPTSGSYEQYF
clone_size: once; d_call: TRBD2; j_call: TRBJ2-2; v_call: TRBV11-1; cdr3_nt: TGTGCCAGCAGCCTGGGACTAGCGGGAGTAGCCGGGGAGCTGTTTTTT; cdr3_aa: CASSLGLAGVAGELFF
clone_size: NA; d_call: NA; j_call: TRBJ2-7; v_call: TRBV11-3; cdr3_nt: TGTGCCAGCAGCTTAAATGCGGGGCGTGAGCAGTACTTC; cdr3_aa: CASSLNAGREQYF
clone_size: many; d_call: TRBD2; j_call: TRBJ2-2; v_call: TRBV29-1; cdr3_nt: TGCAGCGTAGTTAGCGGGAGCGGCACCGGGGAGCTGTTTTTT; cdr3_aa: CSVVSGSGTGELFF
clone_size: NA; d_call: NA; j_call: TRBJ2-7; v_call: TRBV20-1; cdr3_nt: TGCAGTGCTAGAGAGATAGAACCCGAGCAGTACTTC; cdr3_aa: CSAREIEPEQYF
clone_size: few; d_call: TRBD2; j_call: TRBJ2-1; v_call: TRBV27; cdr3_nt: TGTGCCAGCAGCTACACTAGCGGGAGTTACAATGAGCAGTTCTTC; cdr3_aa: CASSYTSGSYNEQFF
clone_size: NA; d_call: NA; j_call: TRBJ2-1; v_call: TRBV28; cdr3_nt: TGTGCCAGCATTTTTAATATCCGTGATCAGTTCTTC; cdr3_aa: CASIFNIRDQFF
clone_size: medium-sized; d_call: NA; j_call: TRBJ1-4; v_call: TRBV9; cdr3_nt: TGTGCCAGCAGCGTAGGCAAATCCGCGAGTGAAAAACTGTTTTTT; cdr3_aa: CASSVGKSASEKLFF
clone_size: NA; d_call: NA; j_call: TRBJ2-1; v_call: TRBV30; cdr3_nt: TGTGCCTGGAGTGTACTCGTTGATGAGCAGTTCTTC; cdr3_aa: CAWSVLVDEQFF
clone_size: NA; d_call: TRBD2; j_call: TRBJ2-1; v_call: TRBV3-1; cdr3_nt: TGTGCCAGCAGCCACGGACTAGCGGGGGTCTATGAGCAGTTCTTC; cdr3_aa: CASSHGLAGVYEQFF
clone_size: few; d_call: TRBD2; j_call: TRBJ2-7; v_call: TRBV6-2/TRBV6-3; cdr3_nt: TGTGCCAGCAGTTACTCGAGTAGCGGGAAGGCCGAGCAGTACTTC; cdr3_aa: CASSYSSSGKAEQYF
clone_size: few; d_call: NA; j_call: TRBJ1-2; v_call: TRBV24-1; cdr3_nt: TGTGCCACCAGTGATTTCTACAGGGATGGCTACACCTTC; cdr3_aa: CATSDFYRDGYTF
clone_size: few; d_call: NA; j_call: TRBJ1-1; v_call: TRBV27; cdr3_nt: TGTGCCAGCAGTTTTCGGTCAGATACTGAAGCTTTCTTT; cdr3_aa: CASSFRSDTEAFF
clone_size: NA; d_call: TRBD2; j_call: TRBJ2-7; v_call: TRBV20-1; cdr3_nt: TGCAGTGCCGACCTAGCGGGGGGCTACGAGCAGTACTTC; cdr3_aa: CSADLAGGYEQYF
clone_size: NA; d_call: NA; j_call: TRBJ2-7; v_call: TRBV18; cdr3_nt: TGTGCCAGCTCACCCAACTATGCGGGACAGCACTACGAGCAGTACTTC; cdr3_aa: CASSPNYAGQHYEQYF
clone_size: NA; d_call: TRBD1; j_call: TRBJ1-4; v_call: TRBV3-1; cdr3_nt: TGTGCCAGCAGCCAAGGGGACAGGGAGGAAAAACTGTTTTTT; cdr3_aa: CASSQGDREEKLFF
clone_size: many; d_call: TRBD1; j_call: TRBJ2-5; v_call: TRBV19; cdr3_nt: TGTGCCAGTAGCCCGGGACAGTACCTACAAGAGACCCAGTACTTC; cdr3_aa: CASSPGQYLQETQYF
clone_size: many; d_call: TRBD2; j_call: TRBJ2-5; v_call: TRBV15; cdr3_nt: TGTGCCACCAGCAGAGATGAAGGGAGGGGAGAGACCCAGTACTTC; cdr3_aa: CATSRDEGRGETQYF
clone_size: NA; d_call: TRBD1; j_call: TRBJ2-2; v_call: TRBV12-3/TRBV12-4; cdr3_nt: TGTGCCAGCAGTTCCCGACAGGGTGACGTTGGGACCGGGGAGCTGTTTTTT; cdr3_aa: CASSSRQGDVGTGELFF